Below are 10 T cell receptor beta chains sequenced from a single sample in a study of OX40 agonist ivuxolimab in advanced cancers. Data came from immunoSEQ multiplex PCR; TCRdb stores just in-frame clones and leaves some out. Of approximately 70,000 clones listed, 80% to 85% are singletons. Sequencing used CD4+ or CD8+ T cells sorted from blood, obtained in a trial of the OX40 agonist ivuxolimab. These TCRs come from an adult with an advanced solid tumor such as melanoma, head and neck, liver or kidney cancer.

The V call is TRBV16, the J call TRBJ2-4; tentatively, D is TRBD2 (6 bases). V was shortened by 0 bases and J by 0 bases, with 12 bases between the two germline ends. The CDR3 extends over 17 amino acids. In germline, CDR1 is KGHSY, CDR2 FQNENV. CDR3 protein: CASSQSAGNIAKNIQYF. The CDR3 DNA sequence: TGTGCCAGCAGCCAATCGGCGGGGAACATAGCCAAAAACATTCAGTACTTC. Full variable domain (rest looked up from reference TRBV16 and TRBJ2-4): GEEVAQTPKHLVRGEGQKAKLYCAPIKGHSYVFWYQQVLKNEFKFLISFQNENVFDETGMPKERFSAKCLPNSPCSLEIQATKLEDSAVYFCASSQSAGNIAKNIQYFGAGTRLSVL.

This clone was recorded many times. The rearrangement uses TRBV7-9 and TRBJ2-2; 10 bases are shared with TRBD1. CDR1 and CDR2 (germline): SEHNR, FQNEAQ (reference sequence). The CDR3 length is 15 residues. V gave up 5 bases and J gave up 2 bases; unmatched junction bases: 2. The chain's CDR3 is CASSPTGGNTGELFF. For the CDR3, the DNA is TGTGCCAGCAGCCCGACAGGGGGCAACACCGGGGAGCTGTTTTTT.

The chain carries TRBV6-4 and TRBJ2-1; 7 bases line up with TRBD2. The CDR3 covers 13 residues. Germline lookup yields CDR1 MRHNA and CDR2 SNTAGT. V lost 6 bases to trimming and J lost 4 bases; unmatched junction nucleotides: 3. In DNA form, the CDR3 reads TGTGCCAGCAGCCGGGAGGAATACAATGAGCAGTTCTTC. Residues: CASSREEYNEQFF.

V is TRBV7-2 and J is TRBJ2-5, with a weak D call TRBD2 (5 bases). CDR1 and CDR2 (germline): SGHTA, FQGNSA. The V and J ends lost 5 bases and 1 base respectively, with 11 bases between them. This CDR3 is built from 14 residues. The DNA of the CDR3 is TGTGCCAGCAGCCCCTCTCGGGGCCAAGAGACCCAGTACTTC. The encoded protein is CASSPSRGQETQYF.

CDR3 sequence reads: CASRRWGLAGEEQFF. The CDR3 region has the DNA TGTGCCAGCCGGAGGTGGGGACTAGCGGGAGAAGAGCAGTTCTTC. This rearrangement joins TRBV11-2 to TRBJ2-1, with TRBD2 identical over 14 bases. With V trimmed by 8 bases and J by 10 bases, 10 bases remained unmatched. The length of the CDR3 is 15 residues. Germline V gene data show CDR1 as SGHAT and CDR2 as FQNNGV.

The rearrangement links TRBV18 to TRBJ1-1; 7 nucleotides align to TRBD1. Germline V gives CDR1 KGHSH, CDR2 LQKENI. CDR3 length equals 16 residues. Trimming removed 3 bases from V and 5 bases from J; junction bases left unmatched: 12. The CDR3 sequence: CASSPIQGGVGTEAFF. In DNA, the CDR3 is TGTGCCAGCTCACCTATTCAGGGGGGTGTGGGAACTGAAGCTTTCTTT.

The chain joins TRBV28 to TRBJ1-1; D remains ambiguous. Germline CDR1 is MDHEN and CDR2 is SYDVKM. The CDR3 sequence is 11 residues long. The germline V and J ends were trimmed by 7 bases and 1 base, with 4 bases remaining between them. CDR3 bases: TGTGCCAGCATAGAGAACACTGAAGCTTTCTTT. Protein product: CASIENTEAFF.

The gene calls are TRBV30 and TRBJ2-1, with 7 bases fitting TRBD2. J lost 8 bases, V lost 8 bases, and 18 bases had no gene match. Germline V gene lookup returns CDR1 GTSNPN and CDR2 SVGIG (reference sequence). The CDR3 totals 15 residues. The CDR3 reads CAALGGTKLLDEQFF. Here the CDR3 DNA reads TGTGCCGCTTTGGGGGGGACTAAACTTTTGGATGAGCAGTTCTTC.

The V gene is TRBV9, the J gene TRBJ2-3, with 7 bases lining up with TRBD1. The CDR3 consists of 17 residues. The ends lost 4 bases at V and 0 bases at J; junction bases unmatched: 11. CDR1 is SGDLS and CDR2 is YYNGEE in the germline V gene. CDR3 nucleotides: TGTGCCAGCAGCCCCCGACAGGGTCAATCTAGCACAGATACGCAGTATTTT. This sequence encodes CASSPRQGQSSTDTQYF.

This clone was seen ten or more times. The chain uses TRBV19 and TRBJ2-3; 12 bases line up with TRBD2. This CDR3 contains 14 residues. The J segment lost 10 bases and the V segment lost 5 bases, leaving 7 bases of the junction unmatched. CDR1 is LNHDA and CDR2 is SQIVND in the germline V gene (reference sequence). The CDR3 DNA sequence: TGTGCCAGTAGTTTCGGGACTAGCGGGCGGGCGCAGTATTTT. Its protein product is CASSFGTSGRAQYF.